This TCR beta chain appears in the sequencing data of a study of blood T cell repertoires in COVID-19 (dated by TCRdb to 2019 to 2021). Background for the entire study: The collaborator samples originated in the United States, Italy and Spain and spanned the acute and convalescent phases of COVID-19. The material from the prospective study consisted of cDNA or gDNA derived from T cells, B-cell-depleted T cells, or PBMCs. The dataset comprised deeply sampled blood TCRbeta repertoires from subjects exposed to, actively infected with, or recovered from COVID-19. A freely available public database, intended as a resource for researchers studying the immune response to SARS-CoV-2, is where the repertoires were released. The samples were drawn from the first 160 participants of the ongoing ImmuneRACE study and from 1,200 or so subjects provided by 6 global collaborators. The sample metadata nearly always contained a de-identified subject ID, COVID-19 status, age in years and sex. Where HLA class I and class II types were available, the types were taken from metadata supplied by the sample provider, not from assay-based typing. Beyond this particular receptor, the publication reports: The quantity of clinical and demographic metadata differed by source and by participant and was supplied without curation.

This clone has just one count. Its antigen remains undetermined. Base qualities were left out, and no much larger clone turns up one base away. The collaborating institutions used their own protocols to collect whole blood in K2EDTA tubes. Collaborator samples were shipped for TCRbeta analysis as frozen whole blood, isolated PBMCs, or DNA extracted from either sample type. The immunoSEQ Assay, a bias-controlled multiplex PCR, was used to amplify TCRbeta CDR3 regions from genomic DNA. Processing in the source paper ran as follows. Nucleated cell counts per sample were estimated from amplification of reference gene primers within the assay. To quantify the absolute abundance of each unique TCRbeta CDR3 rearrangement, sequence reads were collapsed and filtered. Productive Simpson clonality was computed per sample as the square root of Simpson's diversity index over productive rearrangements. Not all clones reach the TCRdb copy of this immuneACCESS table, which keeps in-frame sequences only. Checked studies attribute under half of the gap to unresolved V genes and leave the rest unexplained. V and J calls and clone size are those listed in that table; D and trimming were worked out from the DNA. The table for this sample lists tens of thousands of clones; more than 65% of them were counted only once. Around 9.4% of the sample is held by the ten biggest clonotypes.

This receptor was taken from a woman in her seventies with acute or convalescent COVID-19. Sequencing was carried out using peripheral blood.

The CDR3 amino acid sequence is: CASSMTGGVTEAFF. The DNA is TGTGCCAGCAGTATGACAGGGGGTGTCACTGAAGCTTTCTTT. Recombination connected TRBV5-8 to TRBJ1-1; TRBD1 fits 9 bases in the junction. Inclusive of the bounding cysteine and phenylalanine, the CDR3 is 14 residues long. The retained sequence is limited to the CDR3, 42 bases, with the frame set at the first base. CDR1 and CDR2 are drawn from the germline V gene: SGHTS, YDEGEE. Here V drops 5 bases and J drops 4 bases, and the junction holds 6 bases not matched to any gene.